This is a list of T cell receptor beta chains from one sample in a study of immune heterogeneity within non-small cell lung tumors. TCRdb re-analysed the multiplex PCR reads in MiXCR, keeping a single row per CDR3 protein. The sample holds more than 10,000 distinct CDR3 sequences, under 25% seen once. Sequenced sample: lung tumor tissue. The receptors originated from a man in his 60s with non-small cell lung cancer. Each CDR3 is given with its conserved first and last residue. D genes are given only for firm matches. For some rows the clone size is stated as once, few or many, or as a class when expanded; others skip it.

TRBD2	TRBJ2-1	TRBV19	few	CASRELAGGYNEQFF	TGTGCCAGTAGAGAACTAGCGGGAGGCTACAATGAGCAGTTCTTC
TRBD1	TRBJ1-1	TRBV20-1	many	CSANRGQNTEAFF	TGCAGTGCTAACAGGGGGCAGAACACTGAAGCTTTCTTT
TRBD2	TRBJ2-1	TRBV12-3/TRBV12-4	.	CAGSLTLAADNEQFF	TGTGCCGGCAGCCTCACACTAGCGGCGGACAATGAGCAGTTCTTC
.	TRBJ1-1	TRBV11-1	few	CASQVNTEAFF	TGTGCCAGCCAAGTGAACACTGAAGCTTTCTTT
.	TRBJ1-1	TRBV6-1	few	CASRLRVGARTEAFF	TGTGCCAGCAGACTTAGGGTGGGGGCGCGCACTGAAGCTTTCTTT
.	TRBJ2-1	TRBV6-1	few	CASSTGQRQFF	TGTGCCAGCAGTACCGGACAACGCCAGTTCTTC
.	TRBJ1-2	TRBV5-1	.	CASSPGGGDGYTF	TGCGCCAGCTCCCCGGGCGGGGGAGATGGCTACACCTTC
TRBD1	TRBJ2-7	TRBV11-3	.	CASSHFDRAGYEQYF	TGTGCCAGCAGCCACTTCGACAGGGCAGGGTACGAGCAGTACTTC
TRBD1	TRBJ1-4	TRBV5-6	.	CASSLDRGDEKLFF	TGTGCCAGCAGCTTGGACAGGGGTGACGAAAAACTGTTTTTT
.	TRBJ2-3	TRBV5-1	few	CASSLGTRSTDTQYF	TGCGCCAGCAGCTTGGGGACGCGGAGCACAGATACGCAGTATTTT
.	TRBJ1-1	TRBV9	few	CASSVGPGRNTEAFF	TGTGCCAGCAGCGTAGGTCCCGGGCGGAACACTGAAGCTTTCTTT
.	TRBJ1-1	TRBV5-1	few	CASSLGFRPENTEAFF	TGCGCCAGCAGCTTGGGTTTTCGGCCAGAGAACACTGAAGCTTTCTTT
.	TRBJ1-4	TRBV6-1	.	CASSDLKGDGNEKLFF	TGTGCCAGCAGTGATTTGAAGGGAGACGGAAATGAAAAACTGTTTTTT
.	TRBJ1-2	TRBV20-1	.	CSAEGQLTNYGYTF	TGCAGTGCTGAAGGACAGCTGACTAACTATGGCTACACCTTC
.	TRBJ1-1	TRBV16	few	CASSVQGGTEAFF	TGTGCCAGCAGCGTTCAGGGTGGCACTGAAGCTTTCTTT
.	TRBJ2-1	TRBV28	medium-sized	CASSLVASAYNEQFF	TGTGCCAGCAGTTTGGTTGCTAGTGCGTACAATGAGCAGTTCTTC
.	TRBJ1-5	TRBV28	.	CASSSGWGISNQPQHF	TGTGCCAGCAGCTCGGGCTGGGGTATAAGCAATCAGCCCCAGCATTTT
TRBD2	TRBJ2-3	TRBV11-3	few	CASRDLAGLTDTQYF	TGTGCCAGCCGAGATCTAGCGGGACTCACAGATACGCAGTATTTT
.	TRBJ1-6	TRBV4-1	few	CASSQERAENSPLHF	TGCGCCAGCAGCCAAGAGCGGGCAGAAAATTCACCCCTCCACTTT